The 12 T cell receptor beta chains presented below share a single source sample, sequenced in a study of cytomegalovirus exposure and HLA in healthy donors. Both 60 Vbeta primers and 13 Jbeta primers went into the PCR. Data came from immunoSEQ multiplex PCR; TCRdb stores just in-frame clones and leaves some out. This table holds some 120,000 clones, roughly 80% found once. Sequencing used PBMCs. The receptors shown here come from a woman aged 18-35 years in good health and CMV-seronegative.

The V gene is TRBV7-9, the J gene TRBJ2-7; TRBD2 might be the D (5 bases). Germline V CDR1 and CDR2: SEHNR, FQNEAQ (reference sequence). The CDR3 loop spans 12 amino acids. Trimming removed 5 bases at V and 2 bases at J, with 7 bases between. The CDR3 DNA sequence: TGTGCCAGCAGCACGACTACCTACGAGCAGTACTTC. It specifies CASSTTTYEQYF.

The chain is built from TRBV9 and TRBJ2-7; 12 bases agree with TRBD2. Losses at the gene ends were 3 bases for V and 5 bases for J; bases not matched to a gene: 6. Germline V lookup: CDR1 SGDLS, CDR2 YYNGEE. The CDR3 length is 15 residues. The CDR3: CASSASGGAINEQYF. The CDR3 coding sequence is TGTGCCAGCAGCGCTAGCGGGGGGGCGATAAACGAGCAGTACTTC. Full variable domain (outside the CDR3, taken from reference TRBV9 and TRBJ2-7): DSGVTQTPKHLITATGQRVTLRCSPRSGDLSVYWYQQSLDQGLQFLIQYYNGEERAKGNILERFSAQQFPDLHSELNLSSLELGDSALYFCASSASGGAINEQYFGPGTRLTVT.

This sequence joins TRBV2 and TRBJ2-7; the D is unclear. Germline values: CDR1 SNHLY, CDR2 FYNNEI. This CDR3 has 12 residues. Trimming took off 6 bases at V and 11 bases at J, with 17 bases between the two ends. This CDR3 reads CASRQSMRQKYF. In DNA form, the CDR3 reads TGTGCCAGCAGGCAAAGTATGAGACAAAAGTACTTC. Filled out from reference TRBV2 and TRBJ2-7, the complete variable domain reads EPEVTQTPSHQVTQMGQEVILRCVPISNHLYFYWYRQILGQKVEFLVSFYNNEISEKSEIFDDQFSVERPDGSNFTLKIRSTKLEDSAMYFCASRQSMRQKYFGPGTRLTVT.

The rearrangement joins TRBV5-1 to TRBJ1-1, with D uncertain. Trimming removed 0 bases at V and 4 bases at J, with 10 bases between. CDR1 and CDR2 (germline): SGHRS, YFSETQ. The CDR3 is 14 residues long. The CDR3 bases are TGCGCCAGCAGCTTGGAGACTTTGGGCACTGAAGCTTTCTTT. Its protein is CASSLETLGTEAFF.

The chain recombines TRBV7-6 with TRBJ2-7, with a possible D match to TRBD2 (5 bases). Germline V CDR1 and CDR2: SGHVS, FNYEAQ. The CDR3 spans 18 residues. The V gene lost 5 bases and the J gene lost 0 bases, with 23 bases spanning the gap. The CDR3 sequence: CASSPVDGVGRTSYEQYF. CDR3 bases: TGTGCCAGCAGCCCCGTAGACGGGGTCGGCCGTACCTCCTACGAGCAGTACTTC.

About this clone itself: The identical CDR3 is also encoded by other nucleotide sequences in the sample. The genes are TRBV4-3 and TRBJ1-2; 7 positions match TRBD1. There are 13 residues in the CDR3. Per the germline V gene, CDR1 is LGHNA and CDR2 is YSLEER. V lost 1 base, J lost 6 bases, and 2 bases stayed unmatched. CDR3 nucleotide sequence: TGCGCCAGCAGCCAAGGGACAGGTGATGGCTACACCTTC. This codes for CASSQGTGDGYTF.

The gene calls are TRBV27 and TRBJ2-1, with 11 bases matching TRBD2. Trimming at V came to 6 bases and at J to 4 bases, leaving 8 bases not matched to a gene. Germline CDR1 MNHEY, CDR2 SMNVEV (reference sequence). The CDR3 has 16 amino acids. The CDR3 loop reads CASRPTSGSLYNEQFF. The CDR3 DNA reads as TGTGCCAGCAGACCTACTAGCGGGAGTTTGTACAATGAGCAGTTCTTC.

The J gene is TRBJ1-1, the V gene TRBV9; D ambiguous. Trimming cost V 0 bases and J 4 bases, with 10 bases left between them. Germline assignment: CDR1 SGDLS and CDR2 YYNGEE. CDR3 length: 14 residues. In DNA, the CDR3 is TGTGCCAGCAGCGTAGGCAGCCCGGGCACTGAAGCTTTCTTT. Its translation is CASSVGSPGTEAFF.

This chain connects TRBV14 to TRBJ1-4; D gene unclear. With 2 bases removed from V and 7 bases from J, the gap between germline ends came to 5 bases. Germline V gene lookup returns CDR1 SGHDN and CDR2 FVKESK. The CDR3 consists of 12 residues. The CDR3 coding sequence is TGTGCCAGCAGCCAAATAGCTGAAAAACTGTTTTTT. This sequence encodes CASSQIAEKLFF.

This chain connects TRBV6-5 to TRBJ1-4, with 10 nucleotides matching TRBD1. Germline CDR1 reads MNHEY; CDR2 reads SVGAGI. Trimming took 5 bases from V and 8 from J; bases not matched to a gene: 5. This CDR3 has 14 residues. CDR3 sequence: CASSTQTGGEKLFF. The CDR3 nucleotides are TGTGCCAGCAGTACTCAGACAGGGGGCGAAAAACTGTTTTTT.

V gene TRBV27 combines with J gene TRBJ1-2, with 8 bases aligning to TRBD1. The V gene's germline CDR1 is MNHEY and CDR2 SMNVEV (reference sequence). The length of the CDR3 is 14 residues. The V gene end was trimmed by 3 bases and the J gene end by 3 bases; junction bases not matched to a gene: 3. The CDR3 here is CASSFSGGYYGYTF. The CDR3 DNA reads TGTGCCAGCAGTTTTTCAGGGGGCTACTATGGCTACACCTTC.

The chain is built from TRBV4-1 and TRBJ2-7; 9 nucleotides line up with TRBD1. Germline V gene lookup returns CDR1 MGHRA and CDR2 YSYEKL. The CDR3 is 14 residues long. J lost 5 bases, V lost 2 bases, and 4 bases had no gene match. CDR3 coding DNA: TGCGCCAGCAGCCAACCGGACAGGGGCAACGAGCAGTACTTC. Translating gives CASSQPDRGNEQYF.